These 10 T cell receptor beta chains came from one sample sequenced in a study of cytomegalovirus exposure and HLA in healthy donors. The PCR employed 60 Vbeta primers together with 13 Jbeta primers. The table came from immunoSEQ multiplex PCR; TCRdb's copy has only in-frame clones and leaves some out. The sample contains 90,000 to 100,000 clones, 69% of which appear only once. Sequencing was performed on PBMCs. These receptors all stem from a female donor in good health and CMV-seronegative.

The chain couples TRBV7-2 to TRBJ1-2; D uncertain. This CDR3 contains 15 residues. Deletions cut 3 bases from V and 4 bases from J, with 15 bases between. CDR1 is SGHTA and CDR2 is FQGNSA in the germline V gene. This CDR3 is CASSFYPLPGYGYTF. CDR3 in DNA: TGTGCCAGCAGCTTTTACCCCCTTCCCGGCTATGGCTACACCTTC.

The chain is built from TRBV30 and TRBJ2-6; TRBD1 agrees at 7 bases. In germline, CDR1 is GTSNPN, CDR2 SVGIG (reference sequence). The V and J ends lost 4 bases and 4 bases, in that order; junction bases with no gene match: 4. The CDR3 runs 14 residues. CDR3 loop: CAWKTGNGANVLTF. For the CDR3, the DNA is TGTGCCTGGAAGACAGGGAACGGGGCCAACGTCCTGACTTTC.

This clone was counted a few times. The chain carries TRBV25-1 and TRBJ2-2; 10 nucleotides align to TRBD1. CDR1 and CDR2 from the germline V gene are MGHDK and SYGVNS. Trimming cost V 5 bases and J 6 bases; bases outside gene matches: 12. The CDR3 loop spans 17 amino acids. The CDR3 is CASSQTPDRGRAGELFF. The DNA for the CDR3 is TGTGCCAGCAGTCAAACCCCCGACAGGGGGCGTGCCGGGGAGCTGTTTTTT.

This clone appeared once. This chain connects TRBV29-1 to TRBJ2-7; TRBD2 matches 12 bases. This CDR3 spans 13 amino acids. Germline V gives CDR1 SQVTM, CDR2 ANQGSEA. V was clipped by 7 bases and J by 4 bases; unmatched bases: 5. This chain's CDR3 is CSAGLAGPYEQYF. CDR3 bases: TGCAGCGCTGGACTAGCGGGACCATACGAGCAGTACTTC.

The CDR3 DNA reads as TGCGCCAGCAACATGGACAGGGGGCGGGAAAAACTGTTTTTT. This translates into CASNMDRGREKLFF. This chain connects TRBV10-1 to TRBJ1-4; 11 positions match TRBD1. Losses at the gene ends were 7 bases for V and 8 bases for J; bases not matched to a gene: 6. This CDR3 region has 14 residues. CDR1 and CDR2 from the germline V gene are WNHNN and SYGVQD (reference sequence).

The chain uses TRBV4-3 and TRBJ2-7; 9 bases are shared with TRBD2. The germline V gene encodes CDR1 LGHNA and CDR2 YSLEER. The CDR3 is 13 residues long. The J segment lost 5 bases and the V segment lost 2 bases, leaving 1 base of the junction unmatched. The CDR3 DNA reads as TGCGCCAGCAGCCAAAGGACTAGCGACGAGCAGTACTTC. This codes for CASSQRTSDEQYF.

The V gene is TRBV5-1, the J gene TRBJ2-7; 7 bases fit TRBD1. The CDR3 spans 16 residues. The ends lost 0 bases at V and 0 bases at J; junction bases unmatched: 6. Germline V gene lookup returns CDR1 SGHRS and CDR2 YFSETQ. This CDR3 reads CASSLDRDRNSYEQYF. CDR3 DNA: TGCGCCAGCAGCTTGGACCGGGACAGAAACTCCTACGAGCAGTACTTC.

This clone was found once. The chain uses TRBV2 and TRBJ1-4; 7 positions agree with TRBD1. V was pared by 6 bases and J by 3 bases, with 16 bases of the junction left unmatched. The CDR3 covers 18 residues. The germline V gene encodes CDR1 SNHLY and CDR2 FYNNEI. CDR3 nucleotide sequence: TGTGCCAGCAGAATAACGATGGAGGGGGCGCTTGCTAATGAAAAACTGTTTTTT. Translated: CASRITMEGALANEKLFF. Filled out from reference TRBV2 and TRBJ1-4, the complete variable domain reads EPEVTQTPSHQVTQMGQEVILRCVPISNHLYFYWYRQILGQKVEFLVSFYNNEISEKSEIFDDQFSVERPDGSNFTLKIRSTKLEDSAMYFCASRITMEGALANEKLFFGSGTQLSVL.

The gene calls are TRBV30 and TRBJ2-5; D unclear. The CDR3 is made up of 11 amino acids. CDR1 GTSNPN and CDR2 SVGIG come from the germline V gene (reference sequence). The V end lost 5 bases, the J end lost 4 bases, and 8 bases lay between the germline ends. This CDR3 reads CAWAFGETQYF. The DNA of the CDR3 is TGTGCCTGGGCCTTCGGAGAGACCCAGTACTTC.

The V and J genes are TRBV18 and TRBJ1-2, with D perhaps TRBD1 (6 bases). V was shortened by 0 bases and J by 8 bases, with 13 bases between the two germline ends. Germline V CDR1 and CDR2: KGHSH, LQKENI. CDR3 length: 14 amino acids. CDR3 sequence: CASSPPAGVGGYTF. The CDR3 DNA reads TGTGCCAGCTCACCACCCGCAGGGGTGGGAGGCTACACCTTC.